This T cell receptor beta chain was documented in a study of technical replicates of blood from a few donors (dated by TCRdb to between 2016 and 2019). V has 5 bases trimmed and J has 6 bases trimmed; junction bases matching no gene number 12. Per the germline V gene, MNHEY is the CDR1 and SVGAGI is the CDR2. Counted from cysteine to phenylalanine, this CDR3 has 15 amino acids. The retained sequence is limited to the CDR3, 45 bases, with the frame set at the first base. A remark on this clone: Its antigen specificity is not known. One base away there is no much larger clone; base qualities are not given.

Libraries were made using the immunoSEQ multiplex PCR assay. TCRdb took this table from immuneACCESS and kept in-frame rearrangements with V and J called. Such tables lack part of the clones; where checked against another copy, unresolved V genes explain under half of the gap, and the rest is unexplained. The sample table holds tens of thousands of clones, of which about nine tenths were seen once. The leading ten clones occupy approximately 4% of the sample. This chain is built from TRBV6-5 and TRBJ1-1; the central 7 bases match TRBD1. Sequenced material: PBMCs. This TCR came from a human donor in good health. Some clones in this sample may be carry-over from other donors' samples. The CDR3 region has the sequence CASSRNRDSASEAFF. The sequence in DNA is TGTGCCAGCAGTCGGAATCGGGACAGCGCCTCTGAAGCTTTCTTT.